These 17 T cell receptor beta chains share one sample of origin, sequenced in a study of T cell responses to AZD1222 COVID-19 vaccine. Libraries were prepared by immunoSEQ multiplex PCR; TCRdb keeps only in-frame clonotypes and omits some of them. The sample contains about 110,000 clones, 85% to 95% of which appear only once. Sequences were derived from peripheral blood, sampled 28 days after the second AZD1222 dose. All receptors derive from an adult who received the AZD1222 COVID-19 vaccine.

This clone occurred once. This CDR3 is CASSYKGFSNYGYTF. DNA of the CDR3: TGTGCCAGCAGTTATAAAGGATTTTCTAACTATGGCTACACCTTC. The rearrangement links TRBV6-5 to TRBJ1-2; D unresolved. V shed 3 bases and J shed 0 bases, with 11 bases lying between them. The CDR3 extends over 15 amino acids. CDR1 MNHEY and CDR2 SVGAGI come from the germline V gene.

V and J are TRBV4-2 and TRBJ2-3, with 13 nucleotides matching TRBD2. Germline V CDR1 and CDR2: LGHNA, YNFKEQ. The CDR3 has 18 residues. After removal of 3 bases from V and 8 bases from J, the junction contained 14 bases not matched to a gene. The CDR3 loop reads CASSHFKDRTSGGSTQYF. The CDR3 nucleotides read TGTGCCAGCAGCCACTTCAAAGACAGGACTAGCGGGGGAAGTACGCAGTATTTT.

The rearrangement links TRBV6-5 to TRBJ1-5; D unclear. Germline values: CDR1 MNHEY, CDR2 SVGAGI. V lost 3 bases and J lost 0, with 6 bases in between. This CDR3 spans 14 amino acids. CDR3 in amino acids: CASSYGNSNQPQHF. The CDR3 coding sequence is TGTGCCAGCAGTTATGGTAATAGCAATCAGCCCCAGCATTTT.

The CDR3, as DNA: TGTGCCAGCAGCCAAGTCTCGATAAGCTCCTACGAGCAGTACTTC. This translates into CASSQVSISSYEQYF. This chain joins TRBV14 and TRBJ2-7; D gene uncertain. Trimming pared 1 base from V and 0 bases from J, leaving 10 bases between. This CDR3 is 15 amino acids long. CDR1 is SGHDN and CDR2 is FVKESK in the germline V gene.

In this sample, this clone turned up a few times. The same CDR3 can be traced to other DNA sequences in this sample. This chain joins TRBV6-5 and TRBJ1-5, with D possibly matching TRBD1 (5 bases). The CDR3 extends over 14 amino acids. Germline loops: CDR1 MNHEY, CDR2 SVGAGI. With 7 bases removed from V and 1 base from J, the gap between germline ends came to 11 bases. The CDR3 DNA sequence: TGTGCCAGCAATCCAACAGGAAGCAATCAGCCCCAGCATTTT. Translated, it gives CASNPTGSNQPQHF.

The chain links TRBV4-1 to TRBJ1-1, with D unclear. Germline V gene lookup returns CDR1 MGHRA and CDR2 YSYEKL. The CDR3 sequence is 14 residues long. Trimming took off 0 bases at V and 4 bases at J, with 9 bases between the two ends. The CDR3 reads CASSQDSSLTEAFF. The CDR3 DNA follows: TGCGCCAGCAGCCAAGATTCTTCCCTCACTGAAGCTTTCTTT.

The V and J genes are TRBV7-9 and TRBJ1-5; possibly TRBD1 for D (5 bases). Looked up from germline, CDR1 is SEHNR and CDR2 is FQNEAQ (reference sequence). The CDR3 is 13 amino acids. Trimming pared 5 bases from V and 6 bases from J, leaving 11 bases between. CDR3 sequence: CASSVMGGQPQHF. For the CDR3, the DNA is TGTGCCAGCAGCGTCATGGGGGGTCAGCCCCAGCATTTT.

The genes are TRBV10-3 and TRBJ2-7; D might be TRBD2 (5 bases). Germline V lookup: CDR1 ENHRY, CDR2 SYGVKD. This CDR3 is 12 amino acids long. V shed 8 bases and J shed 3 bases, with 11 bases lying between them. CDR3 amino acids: CAIGETNYEQYF. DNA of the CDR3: TGTGCCATCGGGGAGACAAACTACGAGCAGTACTTC.

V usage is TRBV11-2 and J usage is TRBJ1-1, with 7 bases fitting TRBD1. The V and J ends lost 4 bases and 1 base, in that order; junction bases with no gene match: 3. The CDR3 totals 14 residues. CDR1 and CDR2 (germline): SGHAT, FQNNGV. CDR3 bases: TGTGCCAGCAGCTCTCGACAGGGGAACACTGAAGCTTTCTTT. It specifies CASSSRQGNTEAFF.

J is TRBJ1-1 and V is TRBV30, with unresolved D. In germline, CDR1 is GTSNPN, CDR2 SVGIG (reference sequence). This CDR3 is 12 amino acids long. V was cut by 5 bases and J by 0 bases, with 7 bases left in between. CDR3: CAWGELNTEAFF. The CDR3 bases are TGTGCCTGGGGGGAGTTGAACACTGAAGCTTTCTTT.

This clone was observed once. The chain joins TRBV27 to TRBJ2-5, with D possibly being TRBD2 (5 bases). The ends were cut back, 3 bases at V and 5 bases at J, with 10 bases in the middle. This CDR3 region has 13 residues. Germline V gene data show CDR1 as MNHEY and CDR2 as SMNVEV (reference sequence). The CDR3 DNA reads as TGTGCCAGCAGTTTTAACGGCGGGGAGACCCAGTACTTC. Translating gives CASSFNGGETQYF.

CDR3 DNA: TGTGCCAGCTCGGAACGGGTGACTGAAGCTTTCTTT. Its translation is CASSERVTEAFF. J is TRBJ1-1 and V is TRBV18; D is ambiguous. This CDR3 has 12 amino acids. Germline CDR1 reads KGHSH; CDR2 reads LQKENI. Trimming took off 6 bases at V and 5 bases at J, with 10 bases between the two ends.

CDR3 region: CASSYSFGARSYEQYF. The CDR3, as DNA: TGTGCCAGCAGTTACTCGTTCGGGGCCCGCTCCTACGAGCAGTACTTC. The V gene is TRBV6-5, the J gene TRBJ2-7; D may correspond to TRBD1 or TRBD2 (5 bases each). The CDR3 consists of 16 residues. Per germline, CDR1 MNHEY and CDR2 SVGAGI. Trimming removed 0 bases at V and 0 bases at J, with 12 bases between.

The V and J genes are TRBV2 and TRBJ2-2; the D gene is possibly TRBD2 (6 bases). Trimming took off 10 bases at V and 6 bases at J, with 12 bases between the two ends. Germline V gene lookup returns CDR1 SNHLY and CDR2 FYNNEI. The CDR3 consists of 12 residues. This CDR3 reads CATTGVSGELFF. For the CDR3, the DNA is TGTGCCACCACGGGGGTTTCCGGGGAGCTGTTTTTT.

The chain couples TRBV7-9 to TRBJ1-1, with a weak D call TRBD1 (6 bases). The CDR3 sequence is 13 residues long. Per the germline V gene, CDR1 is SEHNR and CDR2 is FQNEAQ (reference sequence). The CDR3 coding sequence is TGTGCGTTCGCGGCACAGGGAAACACTGAAGCTTTCTTT. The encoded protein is CAFAAQGNTEAFF.

CDR3 region: CASSQGRLTEAFF. The CDR3 nucleotides are TGTGCCAGCAGCCAGGGGCGCTTAACTGAAGCTTTCTTT. This chain uses TRBV14 with TRBJ1-1, with a tentative D call TRBD1 (5 bases). With 3 bases removed from V and 5 bases from J, the gap between germline ends came to 10 bases. This CDR3 comprises 13 residues. Germline CDR1 and CDR2: SGHDN and FVKESK.

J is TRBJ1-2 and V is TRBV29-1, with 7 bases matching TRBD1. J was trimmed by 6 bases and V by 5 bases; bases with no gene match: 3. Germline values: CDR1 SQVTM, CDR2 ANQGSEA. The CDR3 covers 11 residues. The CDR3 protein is CSVYTGDGYTF. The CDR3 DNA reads TGCAGCGTTTATACAGGGGATGGCTACACCTTC. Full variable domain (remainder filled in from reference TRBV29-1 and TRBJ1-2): SAVISQKPSRDICQRGTSLTIQCQVDSQVTMMFWYRQQPGQSLTLIATANQGSEATYESGFVIDKFPISRPNLTFSTLTVSNMSPEDSSIYLCSVYTGDGYTFGSGTRLTVV.